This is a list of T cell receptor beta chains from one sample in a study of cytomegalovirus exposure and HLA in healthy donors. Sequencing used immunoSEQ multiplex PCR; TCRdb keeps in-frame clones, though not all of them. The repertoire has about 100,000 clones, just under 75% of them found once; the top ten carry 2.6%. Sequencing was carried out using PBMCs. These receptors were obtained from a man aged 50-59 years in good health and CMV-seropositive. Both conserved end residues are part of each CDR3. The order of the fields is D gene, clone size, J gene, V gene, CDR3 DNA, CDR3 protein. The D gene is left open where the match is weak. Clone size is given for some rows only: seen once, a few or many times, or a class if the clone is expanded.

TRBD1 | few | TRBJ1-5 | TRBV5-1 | TGCGCCAGCGCAAAGGGACAGGGCTATAGCAATCAGCCCCAGCATTTT | CASAKGQGYSNQPQHF
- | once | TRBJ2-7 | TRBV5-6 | TGTGCCAGCAGCTTGGCTGGGGCACACGAGCAGTACTTC | CASSLAGAHEQYF
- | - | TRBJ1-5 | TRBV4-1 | TGCGCCAGCAGCCAAGATAACCCCCGCTCAGGGCGCCGAAGCAATCAGCCCCAGCATTTT | CASSQDNPRSGRRSNQPQHF
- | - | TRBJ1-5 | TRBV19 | TGTGCCAGTAGTATCCTCAGACAGGAGAATCAGCCCCAGCATTTT | CASSILRQENQPQHF
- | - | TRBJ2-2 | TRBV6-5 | TGTGCCAGCCGGGAGGACAGCCATAACACCGGGGAGCTGTTTTTT | CASREDSHNTGELFF
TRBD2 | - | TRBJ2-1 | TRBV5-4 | TGTGCCAGCAGCTTTGGCGGGGGCTACAATGAGCAGTTCTTC | CASSFGGGYNEQFF
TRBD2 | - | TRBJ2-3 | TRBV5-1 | TGCGCCAGCAGCTTGGACCCGGGACTAGCGGGGGGGTATACGCAGTATTTT | CASSLDPGLAGGYTQYF
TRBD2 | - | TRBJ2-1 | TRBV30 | TGTGCCTGGAGAGTTAGCGGGAGGGCCCCGGAGCAGTTCTTC | CAWRVSGRAPEQFF
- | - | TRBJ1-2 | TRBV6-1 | TGTGCCAGCAGTGAAGCCCCCCCAGGGCGGAACTATGGCTACACCTTC | CASSEAPPGRNYGYTF
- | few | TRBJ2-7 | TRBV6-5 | TGTGCCAGCAGTTACTCCCCGGCTACGGGGGACGAGCAGTACTTC | CASSYSPATGDEQYF
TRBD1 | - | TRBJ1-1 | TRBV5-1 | TGCGCCAGCAGCTACGGACAGGGATGGACTGAAGCTTTCTTT | CASSYGQGWTEAFF
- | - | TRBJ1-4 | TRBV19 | TGTGCCAGTAGTGCCCCTCGAGGAGGGGCGCGTGAAAAACTGTTTTTT | CASSAPRGGAREKLFF
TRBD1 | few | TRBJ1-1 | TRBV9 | TGTGCCAGCAGTAGACAGGGCAGCGTCAGGGCTTTCTTT | CASSRQGSVRAFF
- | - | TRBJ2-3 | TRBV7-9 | TGTGCCAGCAGCTTACCGACTATAACAGATACGCAGTATTTT | CASSLPTITDTQYF
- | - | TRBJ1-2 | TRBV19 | TGTGCCAGTAGGGACAGACTCGGGACAAGCTATGGCTACACCTTC | CASRDRLGTSYGYTF
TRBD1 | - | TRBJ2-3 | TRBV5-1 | TGCGCCAGCAGCTTGGGACAGGGGGCCGGCACAGATACGCAGTATTTT | CASSLGQGAGTDTQYF
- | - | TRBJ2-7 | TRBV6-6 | TGTGCCAGCAGTTCCCCGGGACAACAGTCCTACGAGCAGTACTTC | CASSSPGQQSYEQYF
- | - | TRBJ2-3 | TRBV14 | TGTGCCAGCAGCCAGGGCCAGGGTCCAGATACGCAGTATTTT | CASSQGQGPDTQYF
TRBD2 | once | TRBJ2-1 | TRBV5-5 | TGTGCCAGCAGCAAGTACTCCGGGACTAGCGAATACAATGAGCAGTTCTTC | CASSKYSGTSEYNEQFF
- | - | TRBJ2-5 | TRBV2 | TGTGCCAGCAGTGAGGGGCGGCAAGAGACCCAGTACTTC | CASSEGRQETQYF
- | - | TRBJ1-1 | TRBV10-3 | TGTGCCATCAGTGAGTCAGGGAGCGGCCTGGGGATGAACACTGAAGCTTTCTTT | CAISESGSGLGMNTEAFF
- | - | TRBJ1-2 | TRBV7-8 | TGTGCCAGCAGCTTGGACACCGCTAACTATGGCTACACCTTC | CASSLDTANYGYTF
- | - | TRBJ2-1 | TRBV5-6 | TGTGCCAGCAGCCTTCGGACAGAGCAGTTCTTC | CASSLRTEQFF
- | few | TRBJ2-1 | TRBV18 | TGTGCCAGCTCACCCACTAGGACCTACAATGAGCAGTTCTTC | CASSPTRTYNEQFF
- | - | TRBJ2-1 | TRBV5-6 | TGTGCCAGCAGCTTAGGCGGGATATCATACAATGAGCAGTTCTTC | CASSLGGISYNEQFF
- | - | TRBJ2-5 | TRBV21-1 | TGTGCCAGCCCCCCCGACCAAGAGACCCAGTACTTC | CASPPDQETQYF
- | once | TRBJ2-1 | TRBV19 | TGTGCCAGTAGTATTGGGCGGGGCGTCTACAATGAGCAGTTCTTC | CASSIGRGVYNEQFF
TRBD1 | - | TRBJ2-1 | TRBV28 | TGTGCCAGCAGTTTAGGGGACAGGGAAGGGAATGAGCAGTTCTTC | CASSLGDREGNEQFF
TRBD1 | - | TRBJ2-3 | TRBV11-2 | TGTGCCAGCAGCCTGACGTACCAGGGGGTACACACAGATACGCAGTATTTT | CASSLTYQGVHTDTQYF
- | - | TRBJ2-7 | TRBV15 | TGTGCCACCCGGGAAGGGGGTAACTCCTACGAGCAGTACTTC | CATREGGNSYEQYF
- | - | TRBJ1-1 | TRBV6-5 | TGTGCCAGCAGTTACTCGCGGATGAACACTGAAGCTTTCTTT | CASSYSRMNTEAFF
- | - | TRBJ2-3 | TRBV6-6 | TGTGCCAGCAGCCCCGGCCGACTAGGCACAGATACGCAGTATTTT | CASSPGRLGTDTQYF
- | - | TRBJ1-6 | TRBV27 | TGTGCCAGCAGTTTATTGGGCCATTTATATTCACCCCTCCACTTT | CASSLLGHLYSPLHF
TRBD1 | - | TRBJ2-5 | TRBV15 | TGTGCCACCAGCAGAGTACAGGGGCGAGAGACCCAGTACTTC | CATSRVQGRETQYF
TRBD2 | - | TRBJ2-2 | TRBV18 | TGTGCCAGCTCCAGAGCGGGGACTACCTCGAACACCGGGGAGCTGTTTTTT | CASSRAGTTSNTGELFF
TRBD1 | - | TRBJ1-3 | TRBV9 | TGTGCCAGCAGCGTAGAGGGACAGCCTTACTCTGGAAACACCATATATTTT | CASSVEGQPYSGNTIYF
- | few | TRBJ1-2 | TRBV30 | TGTGCCTGGAGTGCGAACAGGGATGGGGGCTATGGCTACACCTTC | CAWSANRDGGYGYTF
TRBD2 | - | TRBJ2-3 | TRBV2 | TGTGCCAGCAGTGAATTACTAGCGGGAGGAGGGGTTCGGGATACGCAGTATTTT | CASSELLAGGGVRDTQYF
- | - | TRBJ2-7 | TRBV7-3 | TGTGCCAGCAGCTTAACTTTTCGGACAGTGAACGAGCAGTACTTC | CASSLTFRTVNEQYF
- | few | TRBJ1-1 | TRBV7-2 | TGTGCCAGCAGCTTAGTTGGGGCCGGGAACACTGAAGCTTTCTTT | CASSLVGAGNTEAFF
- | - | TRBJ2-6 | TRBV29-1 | TGCAGCGTTGCCCAGGGAACTGCTGGGGCCAACGTCCTGACTTTC | CSVAQGTAGANVLTF
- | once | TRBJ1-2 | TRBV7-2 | TGTGCCAGCAGCCCACAGAATAACTATGGCTACACCTTC | CASSPQNNYGYTF
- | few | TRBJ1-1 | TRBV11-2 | TGTGCCAGCAGCTCGAGAGTGGAGGCTTTCTTT | CASSSRVEAFF
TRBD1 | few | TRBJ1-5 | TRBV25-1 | TGTGCCAGCAGAGAATGGACAGGGGGGCACAATCAGCCCCAGCATTTT | CASREWTGGHNQPQHF
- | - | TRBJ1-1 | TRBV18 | TGTGCCAGCTCATCCACAGCTAACACTGAAGCTTTCTTT | CASSSTANTEAFF
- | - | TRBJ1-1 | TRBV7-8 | TGTGCCAGCAGCTTAGGATCGGCAGGGCACCCTGAAGCTTTCTTT | CASSLGSAGHPEAFF
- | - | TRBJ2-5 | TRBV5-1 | TGCGCCAGCACCCGGACACGAGGTTGGGAGACCCAGTACTTC | CASTRTRGWETQYF
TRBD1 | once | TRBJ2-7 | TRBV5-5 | TGTGCCAGCAGCTCAAGGGACAGGAACACCTACGAGCAGTACTTC | CASSSRDRNTYEQYF
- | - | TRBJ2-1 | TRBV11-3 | TGTGCCAGCAGCTTAGATTCGGGGGGCGCCGGGGGTGAGCAGTTCTTC | CASSLDSGGAGGEQFF
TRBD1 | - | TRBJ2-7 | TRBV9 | TGTGCCAGCAGCCCATCCCAGGGGGCCCTCTACGAGCAGTACTTC | CASSPSQGALYEQYF
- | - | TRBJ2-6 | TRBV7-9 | TGTGCCAGCAGCTTAGTCACAGTCTCTGGGGCCAACGTCCTGACTTTC | CASSLVTVSGANVLTF
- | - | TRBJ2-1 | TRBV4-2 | TGTGCCAGCAGCCAAGTAGAATCCAATGAGCAGTTCTTC | CASSQVESNEQFF